The rows below give T cell receptor beta chains drawn from one sample of a study of T cell repertoires in ileal Crohn's disease. Only in-frame clones appear in the TCRdb table, and some are missing; sequencing was by immunoSEQ multiplex PCR. Among about 13,000 clones listed, approximately 70% were seen once. Input material: ileal tissue. The receptors here all came from an adult with Crohn's disease. The CDR3 runs from the conserved cysteine through the conserved F or W. Each record gives: J gene, clone size, V gene, D gene, CDR3 length, CDR3 protein, CDR3 DNA. A D gene is named only where the DNA matches it firmly. Some rows have no size entry. The others give once, few or many, or a class for an expanded clone.

j_gene: TRBJ1-3; abundance: -; v_gene: TRBV2; d_gene: -; len: 15; CDR3aa: CASSQGQNPGNTIYF; CDR3nt: TGTGCCAGCAGTCAGGGACAAAACCCTGGAAACACCATATATTTT
j_gene: TRBJ2-3; abundance: few; v_gene: TRBV7-9; d_gene: -; len: 12; CDR3aa: CASTASSDTQYF; CDR3nt: TGTGCCAGCACCGCCAGTTCAGATACGCAGTATTTT
j_gene: TRBJ1-1; abundance: -; v_gene: TRBV7-2; d_gene: TRBD1; len: 14; CDR3aa: CASSSGQGEAEAFF; CDR3nt: TGTGCCAGCAGCAGCGGACAGGGGGAGGCTGAAGCTTTCTTT
j_gene: TRBJ1-3; abundance: -; v_gene: TRBV2; d_gene: -; len: 15; CDR3aa: CASRVARSSGNTIYF; CDR3nt: TGTGCCAGCAGGGTTGCGCGGTCCTCTGGAAACACCATATATTTT
j_gene: TRBJ1-5; abundance: once; v_gene: TRBV7-8; d_gene: -; len: 13; CDR3aa: CASSLVGDQPQHF; CDR3nt: TGTGCCAGCAGCTTAGTAGGGGATCAGCCCCAGCATTTT
j_gene: TRBJ2-6; abundance: -; v_gene: TRBV28; d_gene: -; len: 15; CDR3aa: CASSFSSAGANVLTF; CDR3nt: TGTGCCAGCAGTTTCAGTAGTGCTGGGGCCAACGTCCTGACTTTC
j_gene: TRBJ2-7; abundance: -; v_gene: TRBV5-1; d_gene: -; len: 12; CDR3aa: CASSSSSYEQYF; CDR3nt: TGCGCCAGCAGCTCGAGCTCCTACGAGCAGTACTTC
j_gene: TRBJ2-3; abundance: few; v_gene: TRBV7-3; d_gene: TRBD2; len: 16; CDR3aa: CASSLIGGGGTDTQYF; CDR3nt: TGTGCCAGCAGCTTAATTGGCGGGGGAGGTACAGATACGCAGTATTTT
j_gene: TRBJ1-6; abundance: -; v_gene: TRBV14; d_gene: -; len: 14; CDR3aa: CASPPGPVPSPLHF; CDR3nt: TGTGCCAGTCCCCCGGGACCGGTACCTTCACCCCTCCACTTT
j_gene: TRBJ2-3; abundance: -; v_gene: TRBV7-2; d_gene: -; len: 15; CDR3aa: CASSLDAGALNTQYF; CDR3nt: TGTGCCAGCAGCCTGGATGCGGGGGCACTTAATACGCAGTATTTT
j_gene: TRBJ1-2; abundance: -; v_gene: TRBV5-1; d_gene: -; len: 13; CDR3aa: CASSLEAGVGYTF; CDR3nt: TGCGCCAGCAGCTTGGAGGCCGGGGTTGGCTACACCTTC
j_gene: TRBJ2-2; abundance: -; v_gene: TRBV30; d_gene: TRBD2; len: 15; CDR3aa: CARERGGLHTGELFF; CDR3nt: TGTGCCCGAGAGCGGGGGGGCCTCCACACCGGGGAGCTGTTTTTT
j_gene: TRBJ1-1; abundance: once; v_gene: TRBV18; d_gene: -; len: 11; CDR3aa: CEGRANTEAFF; CDR3nt: TGCGAGGGCAGGGCGAACACTGAAGCTTTCTTT
j_gene: TRBJ1-2; abundance: once; v_gene: TRBV5-1; d_gene: TRBD1; len: 14; CDR3aa: CASSPGQTLYGYTF; CDR3nt: TGCGCCAGCAGCCCGGGACAGACCCTGTATGGCTACACCTTC
j_gene: TRBJ2-2; abundance: -; v_gene: TRBV5-5; d_gene: -; len: 13; CDR3aa: CASSFSSTGELFF; CDR3nt: TGTGCCAGCAGCTTTAGCAGCACCGGGGAGCTGTTTTTT
j_gene: TRBJ1-1; abundance: -; v_gene: TRBV7-3; d_gene: -; len: 13; CDR3aa: CASSFTQASEAFF; CDR3nt: TGTGCCAGCAGCTTTACCCAGGCTTCTGAAGCTTTCTTT
j_gene: TRBJ1-5; abundance: -; v_gene: TRBV19; d_gene: TRBD1; len: 15; CDR3aa: CASSMGQGKDQPQHF; CDR3nt: TGTGCCAGTAGTATGGGACAGGGGAAAGATCAGCCCCAGCATTTT
j_gene: TRBJ1-5; abundance: -; v_gene: TRBV2; d_gene: -; len: 16; CDR3aa: CASSGGYIMSNQPQHF; CDR3nt: TGTGCCAGCAGCGGAGGGTACATTATGAGCAATCAGCCCCAGCATTTT
j_gene: TRBJ2-3; abundance: -; v_gene: TRBV7-8; d_gene: -; len: 14; CDR3aa: CASSLGQPTDTQYF; CDR3nt: TGTGCCAGCAGCCTCGGGCAGCCGACAGATACGCAGTATTTT
j_gene: TRBJ1-5; abundance: few; v_gene: TRBV2; d_gene: -; len: 14; CDR3aa: CASRGSSGNQPQHF; CDR3nt: TGTGCCAGCAGGGGGAGTTCGGGCAATCAGCCCCAGCATTTT
j_gene: TRBJ1-2; abundance: medium-sized; v_gene: TRBV29-1; d_gene: -; len: 12; CDR3aa: CSVRTANYGYTF; CDR3nt: TGCAGCGTCCGGACAGCGAACTATGGCTACACCTTC
j_gene: TRBJ2-7; abundance: -; v_gene: TRBV5-1; d_gene: TRBD2; len: 15; CDR3aa: CASSLRGGRDYEQYF; CDR3nt: TGCGCCAGCAGCTTGCGGGGGGGGCGTGACTACGAGCAGTACTTC
j_gene: TRBJ2-3; abundance: few; v_gene: TRBV6-1; d_gene: -; len: 17; CDR3aa: CASSEGTTTSSTDTQYF; CDR3nt: TGTGCCAGCAGTGAAGGGACGACAACCTCTAGCACAGATACGCAGTATTTT
j_gene: TRBJ1-1; abundance: few; v_gene: TRBV27; d_gene: -; len: 14; CDR3aa: CASSFQGLNTEAFF; CDR3nt: TGTGCCAGCAGTTTTCAGGGCCTGAACACTGAAGCTTTCTTT
j_gene: TRBJ2-5; abundance: -; v_gene: TRBV9; d_gene: -; len: 17; CDR3aa: CASSVSTGPGRGETQYF; CDR3nt: TGTGCCAGCAGCGTGTCAACGGGACCTGGAAGGGGAGAGACCCAGTACTTC
j_gene: TRBJ2-2; abundance: few; v_gene: TRBV18; d_gene: -; len: 15; CDR3aa: CASTRTASNTGELFF; CDR3nt: TGTGCCAGCACCCGGACAGCCTCGAACACCGGGGAGCTGTTTTTT
j_gene: TRBJ1-5; abundance: -; v_gene: TRBV6-5; d_gene: -; len: 16; CDR3aa: CASSYYVQNSNQPQHF; CDR3nt: TGTGCCAGCAGTTATTACGTACAGAATAGCAATCAGCCCCAGCATTTT
j_gene: TRBJ2-5; abundance: -; v_gene: TRBV11-2; d_gene: -; len: 15; CDR3aa: CASSSSPGFQETQYF; CDR3nt: TGTGCCAGCAGTTCATCCCCCGGGTTCCAAGAGACCCAGTACTTC
j_gene: TRBJ1-3; abundance: few; v_gene: TRBV18; d_gene: -; len: 15; CDR3aa: CASSLFHGTGNTIYF; CDR3nt: TGTGCCAGCTCACTTTTCCATGGTACGGGAAACACCATATATTTT